These 14 T cell receptor beta chains originate from one sample sequenced in a study of human T cells and chemical hapten exposure. A single record per CDR3 protein comes from TCRdb applying MiXCR to the RACE reads. The table has about 350,000 distinct CDR3 sequences, roughly 6% seen once. This sample's time point: patch test 2, 6 weeks after DPC sensitization. As to treatment: therapeutic diphenylcyclopropenone sensitization with weekly scalp DPC. Sequenced material: whole blood, taken in connection with sensitization to the hapten diphenylcyclopropenone (DPC). These receptors all stem from a woman aged 18-30 years with alopecia areata. Some clones in this sample may be carry-over from other donors' samples.

V is TRBV14 and J is TRBJ2-5, with a tentative D call TRBD1 (5 bases). This CDR3 has 15 amino acids. Germline-derived CDR1 and CDR2 are SGHDN and FVKESK. V lost 4 bases to trimming and J lost 2 bases, with 14 bases between them. CDR3 DNA sequence: TGTGCCAGCAGCCCACCCCGGACACGTCAAGAGACCCAGTACTTC. Its translation: CASSPPRTRQETQYF.

This clonotype was seen many times. The chain couples TRBV7-9 to TRBJ1-5, with 7 bases aligning to TRBD1. Germline V gives CDR1 SEHNR, CDR2 FQNEAQ (reference sequence). V was clipped by 0 bases and J by 6 bases; unmatched bases: 8. The CDR3 is 16 residues long. CDR3 residues: CASSLAGDSRGQPQHF. In DNA form, the CDR3 reads TGTGCCAGCAGCTTAGCAGGGGACAGCCGTGGTCAGCCCCAGCATTTT. Full variable domain (missing parts from reference TRBV7-9 and TRBJ1-5): DTGVSQNPRHKITKRGQNVTFRCDPISEHNRLYWYRQTLGQGPEFLTYFQNEAQLEKSRLLSDRFSAERPKGSFSTLEIQRTEQGDSAMYLCASSLAGDSRGQPQHFGDGTRLSIL.

This clonotype was observed many times. DNA for the CDR3: TGTGCCAGCAGCTTTCAAACAGGGCAAGAGACCCAGTACTTC. This translates into CASSFQTGQETQYF. The chain couples TRBV7-2 to TRBJ2-5; a possible D gene is TRBD1 (6 bases). CDR1 SGHTA and CDR2 FQGNSA come from the germline V gene. Trimming left V 3 bases short and J 2 bases short, with 10 bases between. This CDR3 contains 14 residues. Full variable domain (rest looked up from reference TRBV7-2 and TRBJ2-5): GAGVSQSPSNKVTEKGKDVELRCDPISGHTALYWYRQSLGQGLEFLIYFQGNSAPDKSGLPSDRFSAERTGGSVSTLTIQRTQQEDSAVYLCASSFQTGQETQYFGPGTRLLVL.

In its sample, this clonotype was seen a few times. This chain joins TRBV28 and TRBJ2-7, with 12 bases identical to TRBD2. This CDR3 contains 13 residues. CDR1 is MDHEN and CDR2 is SYDVKM in the germline V gene. The J segment lost 7 bases and the V segment lost 6 bases, leaving 4 bases of the junction unmatched. The CDR3 DNA reads as TGTGCCAGCAGGGAAGGACTAGCGGGGGAGCAGTACTTC. This translates into CASREGLAGEQYF.

This clonotype was detected a few times. This chain links TRBV10-3 with TRBJ2-7; D is ambiguous. The CDR3 runs 12 residues. Trimming shortened V by 2 bases and J by 6 bases, and 8 bases separated the two germline ends. Germline CDR1 reads ENHRY; CDR2 reads SYGVKD. Here the CDR3 DNA reads TGTGCCATCAGTGAGCCACTAAGCGAGCAGTACTTC. This codes for CAISEPLSEQYF.

Only one count was recorded for this clonotype. No conserved phenylalanine or tryptophan is present at the end of the CDR3, so a read error is the likely explanation. CDR3 bases: TGTGCCAGCACCCAAAACCCGGGACTAGCGGGCGGTGTGACGCAGTATTTA. It yields the protein CASTQNPGLAGGVTQYL. The chain has TRBV7-6 and TRBJ2-3, with TRBD2 identical over 12 bases. V lost 7 bases to trimming and J lost 9 bases; unmatched junction nucleotides: 17. Looked up from germline, CDR1 is SGHVS and CDR2 is FNYEAQ. The CDR3 covers 17 residues.

There are many counts of this clonotype. The chain uses TRBV5-5 and TRBJ2-1, with 8 nucleotides matching TRBD1. This CDR3 is 16 amino acids long. V lost 3 bases, J lost 9 bases, and 14 bases stayed unmatched. The germline gives CDR1 SGHKS, CDR2 YYEKEE (reference sequence). The CDR3 reads CASSSEGQGTWGEQFF. DNA for the CDR3: TGTGCCAGCAGCTCGGAAGGACAGGGCACATGGGGTGAGCAGTTCTTC.

There are many counts of this clonotype. CDR3 in DNA: TGTGCCAGCAGCCAAGACCGAATCGGAGGCGAAAAACTGTTTTTT. Encoded protein: CASSQDRIGGEKLFF. The chain couples TRBV4-2 to TRBJ1-4; D gene uncertain. V was shortened by 0 bases and J by 8 bases, with 13 bases between the two germline ends. The CDR3 is 15 residues long. CDR1 and CDR2 (germline): LGHNA, YNFKEQ.

This clonotype showed up many times. V and J are TRBV27 and TRBJ1-2; possibly TRBD1 for D (6 bases). The V end was cut by 6 bases, the J end by 2 bases, with 16 bases between. Germline V gene lookup returns CDR1 MNHEY and CDR2 SMNVEV (reference sequence). The CDR3 length is 15 residues. The DNA for the CDR3 is TGTGCCAGCAGACTTAAACAGGGACCCAACTATGGCTACACCTTC. Translating gives CASRLKQGPNYGYTF.

This clonotype was picked up a small number of times. This chain links TRBV10-3 with TRBJ2-5; 7 positions match TRBD2. CDR1 and CDR2 (germline): ENHRY, SYGVKD. This CDR3 has 16 amino acids. V lost 0 bases and J lost 1; bases outside the gene matches: 5. CDR3 region: CAISESRLAAQETQYF. CDR3 sequence (DNA): TGTGCCATCAGTGAGTCGCGACTAGCAGCCCAAGAGACCCAGTACTTC.

The table lists this clonotype with a few counts. The chain employs TRBV6-1 and TRBJ2-1; D possibly corresponds to TRBD2 (7 bases). CDR3 length: 15 residues. Per germline, CDR1 MNHNS and CDR2 SASEGT. Trimming pared 7 bases from V and 5 bases from J, leaving 18 bases between. CDR3: CASNTQGRDHNEQFF. In nucleotides, the CDR3 is TGTGCCAGCAATACCCAGGGGAGGGATCACAATGAGCAGTTCTTC.

This clonotype came up a few times. A junction boundary mismatches the germline segment, possibly from a read error. The J gene is TRBJ2-5, the V gene TRBV7-7; D possibly corresponds to TRBD2 (5 bases). This CDR3 spans 14 amino acids. In germline, CDR1 is SSHAT, CDR2 FNYEAQ (reference sequence). CDR3 sequence reads: CASSLNPGRETQYF. The CDR3 DNA sequence: TGTGCTAGCAGCTTAAATCCGGGAAGAGAGACCCAGTACTTC.

The rearrangement joins TRBV11-2 to TRBJ2-4, with TRBD2 identical over 10 bases. Trimming cost V 3 bases and J 4 bases; bases outside gene matches: 3. Germline lookup yields CDR1 SGHAT and CDR2 FQNNGV. This CDR3 is built from 15 residues. CDR3: CASSFSGGYKNIQYF. CDR3 DNA: TGTGCCAGCAGCTTTAGCGGGGGGTATAAAAACATTCAGTACTTC.

This clonotype appeared a few times. The V call is TRBV12-5, the J call TRBJ1-5, with 8 bases identical to TRBD1. The CDR3 runs 19 residues. The V segment lost 0 bases and the J segment 0 bases; nucleotides outside the gene matches: 10. Looked up from germline, CDR1 is LGHNT and CDR2 is FRNRAP. The CDR3 reads CASGLVLGQGNFSNQPQHF. The CDR3 nucleotides read TGTGCTAGTGGTTTGGTCCTCGGACAGGGAAACTTTAGCAATCAGCCCCAGCATTTT.